Listed below are T cell receptor beta chains from one sample, sequenced in a study of blood T cell repertoires in COVID-19. The assay was immunoSEQ multiplex PCR, and TCRdb's table has in-frame clones only and misses some. The sample has fewer than 400,000 clones; 90% are singletons. The sample consisted of peripheral blood. All receptors derive from a woman aged 25 to 39 with COVID-19, enrolled during active disease. CDR3s include the opening cysteine and the closing phenylalanine or tryptophan. A D gene is named only where the DNA matches it firmly. For some rows the clone size is stated as once, few or many, or as a class when expanded; others skip it.

V gene,D gene,J gene,clone size,CDR3 length,CDR3 protein,CDR3 DNA
TRBV2,.,TRBJ2-7,.,14,CASSGASETYEQYF,TGTGCCAGCAGTGGGGCTAGCGAGACCTACGAGCAGTACTTC
TRBV3-1/TRBV3-2,.,TRBJ1-1,.,13,CASSQMIGSEAFF,TGTGCCAGCAGCCAAATGATTGGCTCTGAAGCTTTCTTT
TRBV25-1,.,TRBJ1-5,.,13,CASRGDTNQPQHF,TGTGCCAGCAGAGGGGACACCAATCAGCCCCAGCATTTT
TRBV5-1,.,TRBJ1-1,.,13,CASSIQGNTEAFF,TGCGCCAGCAGCATACAGGGGAACACTGAAGCTTTCTTT
TRBV5-5,.,TRBJ1-2,.,14,CASSFLSRIYGYTF,TGTGCCAGCAGCTTTCTATCGCGGATATATGGCTACACCTTC
TRBV6-5,TRBD1,TRBJ1-2,.,11,CASRDRVSYTF,TGTGCCAGCAGAGACAGGGTGAGCTACACCTTC
TRBV27,.,TRBJ2-1,.,13,CASSFQGYNEQFF,TGTGCCAGCAGTTTCCAGGGTTACAATGAGCAGTTCTTC
TRBV2,TRBD2,TRBJ2-3,.,14,CASSDGLAGDTQYF,TGTGCCAGCAGTGACGGACTAGCGGGAGATACGCAGTATTTT
TRBV2,.,TRBJ1-1,.,14,CASSESGFNTEAFF,TGTGCCAGCAGTGAAAGCGGCTTTAACACTGAAGCTTTCTTT
TRBV27,TRBD1,TRBJ1-4,.,20,CASSVWGTGTGRGRNEKLFF,TGTGCCAGCAGCGTATGGGGGACCGGGACAGGGAGAGGAAGAAATGAAAAACTGTTTTTT
TRBV15,.,TRBJ2-3,few,17,CATSTELTGASGGTQYF,TGTGCCACCAGCACCGAACTGACAGGGGCCTCGGGGGGTACGCAGTATTTT
TRBV19,TRBD2,TRBJ2-7,few,14,CASRTVAGDSEQYF,TGTGCCAGTAGGACGGTAGCGGGAGACTCCGAGCAGTACTTC
TRBV5-4,.,TRBJ2-3,.,14,CASSLLRSADTQYF,TGTGCCAGCAGCTTGCTGCGTTCTGCAGATACGCAGTATTTT
TRBV5-4,TRBD2,TRBJ2-7,few,17,CASSLGTSGRSSYEQYF,TGTGCCAGCAGCCTTGGGACTAGCGGGAGGTCATCCTACGAGCAGTACTTC
TRBV5-4,.,TRBJ1-1,.,12,CASRTAYTEAFF,TGTGCCAGCAGGACAGCGTACACTGAAGCTTTCTTT
TRBV6-4,.,TRBJ2-5,.,13,CASSAESQETQYF,TGTGCCAGCAGTGCTGAGAGCCAAGAGACCCAGTACTTC
TRBV5-4,.,TRBJ1-2,.,15,CASSRKTASNYGYTF,TGTGCCAGCAGCCGGAAGACAGCGTCTAACTATGGCTACACCTTC
TRBV19,.,TRBJ1-1,.,15,CASSWQGGLNTEAFF,TGTGCCAGTAGTTGGCAGGGAGGGTTGAACACTGAAGCTTTCTTT
TRBV18,TRBD2,TRBJ2-1,.,19,CASSPRRGTSGSRGDEQFF,TGTGCCAGCTCACCTCGGAGAGGGACTAGCGGGAGTCGGGGCGATGAGCAGTTCTTC
TRBV9,.,TRBJ1-5,.,14,CASSAGSRNQPQHF,TGTGCCAGCAGCGCGGGGTCCCGCAATCAGCCCCAGCATTTT
TRBV7-2,.,TRBJ2-7,.,13,CASSLVGAREQYF,TGTGCCAGCAGCTTAGTTGGGGCCCGCGAGCAGTACTTC
TRBV28,TRBD1,TRBJ1-5,.,15,CASSIRTGQNQPQHF,TGTGCCAGCAGTATACGGACAGGGCAAAATCAGCCCCAGCATTTT
TRBV5-1,TRBD2,TRBJ2-7,once,15,CASRGLAGDSYEQYF,TGCGCCAGCAGGGGACTAGCGGGGGACTCCTACGAGCAGTACTTC
TRBV4-1,.,TRBJ1-2,.,15,CASSQTTGNYYGYTF,TGCGCCAGCAGCCAAACTACAGGGAACTACTATGGCTACACCTTC
TRBV30,TRBD1,TRBJ2-5,.,15,CAWSGRDRGLETQYF,TGTGCCTGGAGCGGCCGGGACAGGGGGCTGGAGACCCAGTACTTC
TRBV5-1,.,TRBJ1-3,.,15,CASSLTEVSGNTIYF,TGCGCCAGCAGCTTAACCGAGGTCTCTGGAAACACCATATATTTT
TRBV6-6,TRBD1,TRBJ1-2,.,15,CASSPRGQGSYGYTF,TGTGCCAGCAGTCCCCGCGGACAGGGGAGCTATGGCTACACCTTC
TRBV7-9,TRBD1,TRBJ1-1,.,13,CASSLAGTDQAFF,TGTGCCAGCAGCTTGGCCGGGACAGACCAAGCTTTCTTT
TRBV19,.,TRBJ1-5,.,14,CASSIRDTHQPQHF,TGTGCCAGTAGTATCCGGGACACTCATCAGCCCCAGCATTTT
TRBV6-4,.,TRBJ1-1,few,11,CASSDGARRLF,TGTGCCAGCAGTGACGGGGCTCGCCGTCTCTTT
TRBV5-5,TRBD1,TRBJ1-6,.,16,CASSIIRTGAESPLHF,TGTGCCAGCAGTATTATAAGAACAGGGGCGGAATCACCCCTCCACTTT